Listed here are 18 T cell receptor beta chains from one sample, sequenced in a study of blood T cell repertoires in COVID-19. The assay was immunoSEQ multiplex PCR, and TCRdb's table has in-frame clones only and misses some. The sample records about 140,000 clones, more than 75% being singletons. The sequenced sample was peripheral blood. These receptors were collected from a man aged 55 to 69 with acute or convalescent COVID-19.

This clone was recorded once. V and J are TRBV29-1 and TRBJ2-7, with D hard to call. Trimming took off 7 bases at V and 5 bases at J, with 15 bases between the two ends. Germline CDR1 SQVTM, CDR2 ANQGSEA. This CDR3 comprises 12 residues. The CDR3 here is CSGVSNEDEQYF. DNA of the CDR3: TGCAGCGGTGTCTCTAACGAGGACGAGCAGTACTTC.

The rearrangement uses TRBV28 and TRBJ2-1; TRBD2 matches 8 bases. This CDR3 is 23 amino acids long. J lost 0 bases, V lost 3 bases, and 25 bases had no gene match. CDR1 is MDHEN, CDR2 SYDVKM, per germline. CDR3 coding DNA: TGTGCCAGCAGTTTTATTTTCCCCCGGACTAGAGGCGGGAGGCCGAGCTCCTACAATGAGCAGTTCTTC. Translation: CASSFIFPRTRGGRPSSYNEQFF.

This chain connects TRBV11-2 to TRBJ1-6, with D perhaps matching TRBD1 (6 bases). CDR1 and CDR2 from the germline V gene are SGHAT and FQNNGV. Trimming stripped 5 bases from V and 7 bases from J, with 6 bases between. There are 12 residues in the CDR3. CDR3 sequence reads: CASSGQNSPLHF. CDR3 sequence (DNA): TGTGCCAGCAGCGGACAGAATTCACCCCTCCACTTT.

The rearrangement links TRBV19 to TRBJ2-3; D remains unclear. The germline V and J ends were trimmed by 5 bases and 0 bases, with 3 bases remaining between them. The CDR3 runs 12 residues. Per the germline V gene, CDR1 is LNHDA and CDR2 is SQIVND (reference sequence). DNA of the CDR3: TGTGCCAGTAGTCAAAGCACAGATACGCAGTATTTT. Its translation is CASSQSTDTQYF.

This CDR3 reads CASSLGQAEPFNGYTF. The CDR3 coding sequence is TGCGCCAGCAGCCTGGGACAGGCAGAACCCTTTAATGGCTACACCTTC. The V gene is TRBV5-1, the J gene TRBJ1-2; TRBD1 aligns across 8 bases. The CDR3 has 16 amino acids. From germline, CDR1 is SGHRS and CDR2 YFSETQ. Trimming took 4 bases from V and 6 from J; bases not matched to a gene: 14.

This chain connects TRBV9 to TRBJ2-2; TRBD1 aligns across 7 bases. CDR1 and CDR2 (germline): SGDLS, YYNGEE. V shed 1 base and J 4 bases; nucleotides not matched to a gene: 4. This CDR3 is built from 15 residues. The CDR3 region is CASSVQGVSTGELFF. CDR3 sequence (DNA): TGTGCCAGCAGCGTACAGGGGGTGAGCACCGGGGAGCTGTTTTTT.

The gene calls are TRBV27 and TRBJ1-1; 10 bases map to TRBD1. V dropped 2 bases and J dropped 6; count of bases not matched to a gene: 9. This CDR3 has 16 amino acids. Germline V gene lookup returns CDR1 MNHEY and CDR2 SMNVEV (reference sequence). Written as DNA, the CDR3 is TGTGCCAGCAGTTTACGACAGGGGGCCCTAGGATCTGAAGCTTTCTTT. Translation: CASSLRQGALGSEAFF.

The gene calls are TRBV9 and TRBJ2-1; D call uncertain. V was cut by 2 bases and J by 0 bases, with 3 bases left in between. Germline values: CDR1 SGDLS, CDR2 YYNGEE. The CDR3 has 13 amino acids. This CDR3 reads CASSVRSYNEQFF. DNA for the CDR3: TGTGCCAGCAGCGTCCGCTCCTACAATGAGCAGTTCTTC. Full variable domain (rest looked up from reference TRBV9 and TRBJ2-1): DSGVTQTPKHLITATGQRVTLRCSPRSGDLSVYWYQQSLDQGLQFLIQYYNGEERAKGNILERFSAQQFPDLHSELNLSSLELGDSALYFCASSVRSYNEQFFGPGTRLTVL.

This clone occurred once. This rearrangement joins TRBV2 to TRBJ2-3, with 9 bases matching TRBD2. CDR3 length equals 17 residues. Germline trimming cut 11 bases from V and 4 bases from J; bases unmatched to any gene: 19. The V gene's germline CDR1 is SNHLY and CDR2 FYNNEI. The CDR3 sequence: CARCVRGRAGGADTQYF. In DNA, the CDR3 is TGTGCCCGCTGTGTGCGCGGGCGGGCGGGGGGGGCAGATACGCAGTATTTT.

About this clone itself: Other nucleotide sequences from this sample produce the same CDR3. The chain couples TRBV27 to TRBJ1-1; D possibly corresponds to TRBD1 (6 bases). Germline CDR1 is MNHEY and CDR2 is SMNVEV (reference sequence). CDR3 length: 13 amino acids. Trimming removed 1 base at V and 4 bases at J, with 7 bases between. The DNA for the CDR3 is TGTGCCAGCAGTTTATTCAGGGGCACTGAAGCTTTCTTT. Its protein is CASSLFRGTEAFF.

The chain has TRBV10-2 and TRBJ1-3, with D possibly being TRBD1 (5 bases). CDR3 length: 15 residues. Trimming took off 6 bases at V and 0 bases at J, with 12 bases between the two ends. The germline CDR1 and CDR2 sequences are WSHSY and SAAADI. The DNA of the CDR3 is TGCGCCAGCAGACTTCAGGGCCTCTCTGGAAACACCATATATTTT. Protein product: CASRLQGLSGNTIYF.

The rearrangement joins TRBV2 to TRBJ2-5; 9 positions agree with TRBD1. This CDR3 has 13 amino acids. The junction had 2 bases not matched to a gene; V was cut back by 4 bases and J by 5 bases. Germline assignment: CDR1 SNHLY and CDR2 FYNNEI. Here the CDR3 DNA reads TGTGCCAGCAGTGGGGGGACAGGGGAGACCCAGTACTTC. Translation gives CASSGGTGETQYF.

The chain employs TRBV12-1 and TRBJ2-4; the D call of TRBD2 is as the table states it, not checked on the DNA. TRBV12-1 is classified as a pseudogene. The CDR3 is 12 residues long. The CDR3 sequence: CASSSLTGIQYF. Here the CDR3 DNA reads TGTGCCAGCAGCTCTTTGACTGGGATTCAGTACTTC.

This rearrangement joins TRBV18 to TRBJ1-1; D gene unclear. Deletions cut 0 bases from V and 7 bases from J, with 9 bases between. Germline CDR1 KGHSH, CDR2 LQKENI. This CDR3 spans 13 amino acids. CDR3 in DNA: TGTGCCAGCTCACCACCTGAACTCCATGAAGCTTTCTTT. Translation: CASSPPELHEAFF.

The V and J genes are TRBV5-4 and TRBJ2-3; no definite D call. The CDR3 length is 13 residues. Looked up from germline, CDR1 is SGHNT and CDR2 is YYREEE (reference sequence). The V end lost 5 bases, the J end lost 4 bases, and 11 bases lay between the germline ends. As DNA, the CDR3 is TGTGCCAGCAGACTTAGTAACTCAGATACGCAGTATTTT. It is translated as CASRLSNSDTQYF.

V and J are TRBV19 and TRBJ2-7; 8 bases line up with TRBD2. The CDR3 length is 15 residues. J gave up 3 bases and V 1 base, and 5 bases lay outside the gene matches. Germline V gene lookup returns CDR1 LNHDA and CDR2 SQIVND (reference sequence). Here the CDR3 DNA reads TGTGCCAGTAGTATAGGGAGCGGGGGAGGCTACGAGCAGTACTTC. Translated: CASSIGSGGGYEQYF.

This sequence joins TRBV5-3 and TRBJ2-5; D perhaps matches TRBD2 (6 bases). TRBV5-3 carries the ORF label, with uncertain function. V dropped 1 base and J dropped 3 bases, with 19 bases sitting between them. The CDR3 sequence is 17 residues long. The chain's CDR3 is CARSLSETGTSEETQYF. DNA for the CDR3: TGTGCCAGAAGCTTGAGCGAAACCGGGACTTCAGAAGAGACCCAGTACTTC.

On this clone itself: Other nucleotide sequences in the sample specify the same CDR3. The CDR3, as DNA: TGCGCCAGCAGCTTAGCGGGAAACAATGAGCAGTTCTTC. This encodes CASSLAGNNEQFF. V is TRBV5-1 and J is TRBJ2-1, with TRBD2 matching over 7 bases. The CDR3 sequence is 13 residues long. V lost 2 bases and J lost 5; bases outside the gene matches: 1. Germline CDR1 SGHRS, CDR2 YFSETQ.